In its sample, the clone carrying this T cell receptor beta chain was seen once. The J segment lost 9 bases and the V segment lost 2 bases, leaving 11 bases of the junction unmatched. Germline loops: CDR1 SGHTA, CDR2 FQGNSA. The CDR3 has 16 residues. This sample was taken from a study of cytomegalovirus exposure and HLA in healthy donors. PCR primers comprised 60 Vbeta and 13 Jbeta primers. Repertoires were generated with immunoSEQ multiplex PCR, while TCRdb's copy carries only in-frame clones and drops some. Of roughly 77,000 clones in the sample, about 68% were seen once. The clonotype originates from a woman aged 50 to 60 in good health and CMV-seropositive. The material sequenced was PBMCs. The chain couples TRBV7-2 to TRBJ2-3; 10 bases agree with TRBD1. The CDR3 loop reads CASSLIGGQGKETQYF. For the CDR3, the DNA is TGTGCCAGCAGCTTAATCGGGGGACAGGGGAAGGAAACGCAGTATTTT.